These 24 T cell receptor beta chains share one sample of origin, sequenced in a study of cytomegalovirus exposure and HLA in healthy donors. The PCR used 60 Vbeta and 13 Jbeta primers. Only in-frame clones appear in the TCRdb table, and some are missing; sequencing was by immunoSEQ multiplex PCR. The data show about 160,000 clones, and the top ten clones hold 2.1%. The sequenced material came from PBMCs. The source is a man aged 30-40 years in good health and CMV-seronegative.

The chain employs TRBV29-1 and TRBJ1-1; 9 bases map to TRBD1. Germline V CDR1 and CDR2: SQVTM, ANQGSEA. CDR3 size: 15 residues. Germline trimming cut 6 bases from V and 1 base from J; bases unmatched to any gene: 9. The chain's CDR3 is CSVRLGQGKNTEAFF. As DNA, the CDR3 is TGCAGCGTCCGGCTTGGACAGGGGAAGAACACTGAAGCTTTCTTT. The entire variable domain, with the rest obtained from reference TRBV29-1 and TRBJ1-1, is as follows: SAVISQKPSRDICQRGTSLTIQCQVDSQVTMMFWYRQQPGQSLTLIATANQGSEATYESGFVIDKFPISRPNLTFSTLTVSNMSPEDSSIYLCSVRLGQGKNTEAFFGQGTRLTVV.

This chain joins TRBV6-5 and TRBJ1-5; D uncertain. This CDR3 contains 13 residues. V was pared by 2 bases and J by 4 bases, with 6 bases between. The germline gives CDR1 MNHEY, CDR2 SVGAGI. Here the CDR3 DNA reads TGTGCCAGCAGTTACAAGCTAAATCAGCCCCAGCATTTT. This gives the protein CASSYKLNQPQHF.

The rearrangement joins TRBV7-9 to TRBJ2-7; 9 bases fit TRBD2. V trimming: 1 base; J trimming: 3 bases; junction bases outside the gene matches: 7. The CDR3 length is 16 residues. The germline gives CDR1 SEHNR, CDR2 FQNEAQ (reference sequence). The CDR3 coding sequence is TGTGCCAGCAGCTTAGTTCGGCTAGCGGGACTCTACGAGCAGTACTTC. Its protein product is CASSLVRLAGLYEQYF.

The chain has TRBV30 and TRBJ1-1; D might be TRBD1 (6 bases). Trimming stripped 8 bases from V and 4 bases from J, with 14 bases between. Germline V gene data show CDR1 as GTSNPN and CDR2 as SVGIG (reference sequence). The CDR3 is 12 residues long. This CDR3 reads CARDRRITEAFF. In DNA, the CDR3 is TGTGCCAGAGACAGGCGCATCACTGAAGCTTTCTTT. Variable domain in full (rest from reference TRBV30 and TRBJ1-1): SQTIHQWPATLVQPVGSPLSLECTVEGTSNPNLYWYRQAAGRGLQLLFYSVGIGQISSEVPQNLSASRPQDRQFILSSKKLLLSDSGFYLCARDRRITEAFFGQGTRLTVV.

V usage is TRBV5-6 and J usage is TRBJ2-1; perhaps TRBD1 as D (6 bases). Trimming shortened V by 1 base and J by 6 bases, and 20 bases separated the two germline ends. Per the germline V gene, CDR1 is SGHDT and CDR2 is YYEEEE. This CDR3 has 17 residues. The CDR3 loop reads CASSLQVGQGYINEQFF. The CDR3, as DNA: TGTGCCAGCAGCTTGCAGGTGGGCCAGGGGTATATCAATGAGCAGTTCTTC.

CDR3 loop: CASRLWAGNTEAFF. DNA for the CDR3: TGTGCCAGCAGGCTATGGGCCGGGAACACTGAAGCTTTCTTT. The chain recombines TRBV2 with TRBJ1-1, with D unclear. The CDR3 has 14 residues. Trimming took 6 bases from V and 1 from J, leaving 12 bases between them. Germline V gene data show CDR1 as SNHLY and CDR2 as FYNNEI.

The J gene is TRBJ1-1, the V gene TRBV5-1; TRBD1 might be the D (5 bases). Between the trimmed V and J ends, which lost 2 bases and 1 base, there was a span of 9 bases. CDR1 and CDR2 from the germline V gene are SGHRS and YFSETQ. This CDR3 contains 14 residues. The CDR3 sequence: CASSFWGGNTEAFF. The CDR3 DNA is TGCGCCAGCAGCTTTTGGGGCGGGAACACTGAAGCTTTCTTT.

The chain has TRBV10-2 and TRBJ1-6; D perhaps matches TRBD1 (5 bases). CDR3 length: 14 amino acids. Germline V gene lookup returns CDR1 WSHSY and CDR2 SAAADI. Trimming removed 2 bases at V and 5 bases at J, with 7 bases between. The CDR3 loop reads CASSERGNNSPLHF. In DNA, the CDR3 is TGCGCCAGCAGTGAGAGGGGAAATAATTCACCCCTCCACTTT.

The chain recombines TRBV6-6 with TRBJ2-7; TRBD1 agrees at 8 bases. V was pared by 5 bases and J by 6 bases, with 6 bases of the junction left unmatched. CDR1 is MNHNY, CDR2 SVGAGI, per germline (reference sequence). The CDR3 is made up of 13 amino acids. As DNA, the CDR3 is TGTGCCAGCAGTATCGGGACAGGCTTCGAGCAGTACTTC. Translated: CASSIGTGFEQYF.

This chain joins TRBV11-1 and TRBJ2-1; 14 bases map to TRBD2. Per germline, CDR1 SGHAT and CDR2 FQDESV (reference sequence). The CDR3 is 16 amino acids. J gave up 8 bases and V 5 bases, and 8 bases lay outside the gene matches. CDR3 loop: CASSPLGTSGSYEQFF. The CDR3 nucleotides are TGTGCCAGCAGCCCACTCGGGACTAGCGGGAGTTATGAGCAGTTCTTC.

This chain connects TRBV29-1 to TRBJ2-7; D is unresolved. The V gene's germline CDR1 is SQVTM and CDR2 ANQGSEA. This CDR3 contains 13 residues. V dropped 7 bases and J dropped 0 bases, with 13 bases sitting between them. The DNA of the CDR3 is TGCAGCGCCGGTTCTGGGCCCTCCTACGAGCAGTACTTC. It yields the protein CSAGSGPSYEQYF.

This CDR3 is CASSRPGGDGYTF. The CDR3 bases are TGTGCCAGCAGCCGCCCTGGGGGGGACGGCTACACCTTC. The chain employs TRBV7-9 and TRBJ1-2; D possibly corresponds to TRBD1 (5 bases). V lost 5 bases to trimming and J lost 8 bases, with 15 bases between them. Germline CDR1 and CDR2: SEHNR and FQNEAQ (reference sequence). CDR3 length equals 13 residues.

The rearrangement links TRBV5-1 to TRBJ2-3; 14 positions match TRBD2. This CDR3 has 17 residues. With V trimmed by 0 bases and J by 6 bases, 6 bases remained unmatched. The V gene's germline CDR1 is SGHRS and CDR2 YFSETQ. CDR3: CASSLEGLAGVTDTQYF. CDR3 in DNA: TGCGCCAGCAGCTTGGAGGGACTAGCGGGAGTAACTGATACGCAGTATTTT.

CDR3 loop: CASSPRQGVAGPPLHF. The CDR3 DNA reads TGTGCCAGCAGTCCCCGACAGGGGGTCGCTGGCCCACCCCTCCACTTT. The chain uses TRBV2 and TRBJ1-6, with 9 bases identical to TRBD1. The V and J ends lost 5 bases and 11 bases, in that order; junction bases with no gene match: 13. CDR3 length equals 16 residues. Per germline, CDR1 SNHLY and CDR2 FYNNEI.

This chain joins TRBV4-1 and TRBJ2-3, with 7 bases fitting TRBD1. This CDR3 has 15 residues. Unmatched junction bases numbered 10, after V lost 6 bases and J lost 4 bases. Germline V gene data show CDR1 as MGHRA and CDR2 as YSYEKL. The CDR3, as DNA: TGCGCCAGCAGAAGACAGGGTAGTGCTCCAGATACGCAGTATTTT. Translating it yields CASRRQGSAPDTQYF.

The chain recombines TRBV7-9 with TRBJ1-1; D not certain. This CDR3 region has 12 residues. V was shortened by 4 bases and J by 3 bases, with 6 bases between the two germline ends. Germline CDR1 SEHNR, CDR2 FQNEAQ (reference sequence). This chain's CDR3 is CASSSYYTEAFF. The CDR3 region has the DNA TGTGCCAGCAGCTCCTATTACACTGAAGCTTTCTTT.

The chain combines TRBV10-2 with TRBJ1-1; the D gene is possibly TRBD1 (6 bases). The CDR3 loop spans 15 amino acids. The germline V gene encodes CDR1 WSHSY and CDR2 SAAADI. The V end was cut by 6 bases, the J end by 0 bases, with 14 bases between. For the CDR3, the DNA is TGCGCCAGCAGCGAATACAGGGACATGAACACTGAAGCTTTCTTT. Its translation is CASSEYRDMNTEAFF.

The rearrangement joins TRBV4-2 to TRBJ1-4; D gene unclear. The ends were cut back, 0 bases at V and 3 bases at J, with 11 bases in the middle. Per germline, CDR1 LGHNA and CDR2 YNFKEQ. The CDR3 totals 16 residues. The CDR3 nucleotides read TGTGCCAGCAGCCAAGATCAGGTGAACCCTAATGAAAAACTGTTTTTT. Translation: CASSQDQVNPNEKLFF.

Comment on this clone: Mismatch with germline at one junction end may stem from a read error. The V and J genes are TRBV5-5 and TRBJ2-1; 11 nucleotides match TRBD2. This CDR3 spans 14 amino acids. CDR1 and CDR2 (germline): SGHKS, YYEKEE (reference sequence). The CDR3 region is CASSAGLAEPTPIF. CDR3 DNA: TGTGCCAGCAGCGCGGGACTAGCGGAGCCCACCCCGATCTTC.

The rearrangement uses TRBV7-6 and TRBJ2-1, with no clear D. V was cut by 1 base and J by 8 bases, with 12 bases left in between. Germline CDR1 SGHVS, CDR2 FNYEAQ. The CDR3 extends over 14 amino acids. The CDR3 coding sequence is TGTGCCAGCAGCTTAGGAGCAATTGCGGATGAGCAGTTCTTC. Amino acid sequence: CASSLGAIADEQFF.

The rearrangement uses TRBV29-1 and TRBJ1-2, with no clear D. Trimming stripped 3 bases from V and 0 bases from J, with 11 bases between. From germline, CDR1 is SQVTM and CDR2 ANQGSEA. The CDR3 is made up of 14 amino acids. CDR3 in DNA: TGCAGCGTTGATCGGCGGCTAGCTAACTATGGCTACACCTTC. Encoded protein: CSVDRRLANYGYTF.

V usage is TRBV5-1 and J usage is TRBJ2-7; D is perhaps TRBD1 (6 bases). CDR3 size: 14 residues. Trimming pared 2 bases from V and 0 bases from J, leaving 9 bases between. The V gene's germline CDR1 is SGHRS and CDR2 YFSETQ. CDR3 sequence reads: CASSLTGSSYEQYF. The CDR3 region has the DNA TGCGCCAGCAGCTTAACAGGGAGCTCCTACGAGCAGTACTTC. Filled out from reference TRBV5-1 and TRBJ2-7, the complete variable domain reads KAGVTQTPRYLIKTRGQQVTLSCSPISGHRSVSWYQQTPGQGLQFLFEYFSETQRNKGNFPGRFSGRQFSNSRSEMNVSTLELGDSALYLCASSLTGSSYEQYFGPGTRLTVT.

The rearrangement joins TRBV9 to TRBJ1-3, with 7 bases identical to TRBD1. CDR1 SGDLS and CDR2 YYNGEE come from the germline V gene. The CDR3 contains 15 residues. V dropped 3 bases and J dropped 3; count of bases not matched to a gene: 6. This CDR3 reads CASSATGVSGNTIYF. CDR3 DNA sequence: TGTGCCAGCAGCGCCACAGGGGTGAGTGGAAACACCATATATTTT.

The rearrangement links TRBV2 to TRBJ1-1; D is unclear. Per germline, CDR1 SNHLY and CDR2 FYNNEI. Trimming cost V 1 base and J 1 base, with 16 bases left between them. The CDR3 runs to 17 residues. The CDR3 DNA reads as TGTGCCAGCAGTGAAGGCCCCCCCACATACACGAACACTGAAGCTTTCTTT. This codes for CASSEGPPTYTNTEAFF.